This T cell receptor beta chain originates from a study of blood T cells in healthy people across ages. The authors ran a second PCR of roughly 6 to 12 cycles using a sample-barcoded 5' primer and a J-beta primer mix. Each CDR3 protein is one row after TCRdb ran MiXCR on the 5' RACE reads. The sample contains around 670,000 distinct CDR3 sequences, approximately 30% of which appear only once. Note on this clonotype: The antigen remains undetermined.

Broader study findings: TCR beta diversity per million T cells fell roughly linearly with age.

Healthy Caucasians from Russia aged 6 to 90 served as donors. Researchers report isolating at least 7 million PBMCs per sample. CDR3 length: 12 amino acids. Trimming shortened V by 0 bases and J by 15 bases, and 12 bases separated the two germline ends. Per the germline V gene, CDR1 is GTSNPN and CDR2 is SVGIG (reference sequence). V gene TRBV30 combines with J gene TRBJ1-6; no clear D. The sequence was obtained from a woman at least 80 years old in good health. The sample consisted of blood. CDR3 protein: CAWSVGDYFLHF. The DNA of the CDR3 is TGTGCCTGGAGTGTAGGAGACTACTTCCTCCACTTT.